The source of this T cell receptor beta chain is a study of T cell changes during pregnancy in multiple sclerosis. Trimming left V 6 bases short and J 2 bases short, with 13 bases between. The germline gives CDR1 LNHDA, CDR2 SQIVND (reference sequence). This CDR3 is built from 15 residues. The assay was immunoSEQ multiplex PCR, and TCRdb's table has in-frame clones only and misses some. The sample contains 30,000 to 45,000 clones, just over 85% of which appear only once. The V call is TRBV19, the J call TRBJ2-2, with D possibly TRBD2 on 7 matching bases. The TCR comes from a female donor with multiple sclerosis, enrolled in a pregnancy study. The sequences come from CD4+ T cells from peripheral blood mononuclear cells, collected before pregnancy. The DNA of the CDR3 is TGTGCCAGTAGCCGGGGGGACACCAACACCGGGGAGCTGTTTTTT. Translating gives CASSRGDTNTGELFF.